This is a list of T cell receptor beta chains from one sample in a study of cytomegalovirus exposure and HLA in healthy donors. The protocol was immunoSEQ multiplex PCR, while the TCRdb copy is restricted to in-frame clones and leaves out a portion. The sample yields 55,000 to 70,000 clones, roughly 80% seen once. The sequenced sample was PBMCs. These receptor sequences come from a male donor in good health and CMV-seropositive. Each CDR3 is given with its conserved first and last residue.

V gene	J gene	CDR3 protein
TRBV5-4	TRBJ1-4	CASKKAGTGREKLFF
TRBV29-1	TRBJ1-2	CSVEGTYYGYTF
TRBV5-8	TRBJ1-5	CASSLRRTGGKVGQPQHF
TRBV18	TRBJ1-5	CASSPSSDQPQHF
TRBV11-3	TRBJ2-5	CASSLGSGQGGTQYF
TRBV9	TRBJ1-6	CASSERVSYNSPLHF
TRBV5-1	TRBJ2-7	CASSWDSPYEQYF
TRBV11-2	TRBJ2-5	CASSLDQLETQYF
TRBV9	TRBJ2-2	CASSVGLGELFF
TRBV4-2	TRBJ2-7	CASSQDSRAYEQYF
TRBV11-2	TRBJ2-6	CASNSPRGGNSGANVLTF
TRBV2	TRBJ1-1	CASSFRSLTGGGEAFF
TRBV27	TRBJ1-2	CASRGTDVYGYTF
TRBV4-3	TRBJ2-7	CASSQDPNYNYEQYF
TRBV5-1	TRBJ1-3	CASSLGDSGNTIYF
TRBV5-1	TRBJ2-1	CASSSLENRGGNEQFF
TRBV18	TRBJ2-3	CASSPPSADTQYF
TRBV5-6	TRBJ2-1	CASSIAGGPYNEQFF
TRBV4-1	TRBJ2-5	CATSTSGGAGETQYF
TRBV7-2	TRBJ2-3	CASRFPGGTGTDTQYF
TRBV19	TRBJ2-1	CASKGGGLPLSSYNEQFF
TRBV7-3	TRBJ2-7	CASSLGTDSSEQYF
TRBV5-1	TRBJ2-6	CASSLVGATGANVLTF
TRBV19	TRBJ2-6	CASNSGQASGANVLTF
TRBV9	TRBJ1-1	CASSTGQGANTEAFF
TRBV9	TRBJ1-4	CASSVGRGLVNEKLFF
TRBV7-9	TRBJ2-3	CASSTRQGITDTQYF
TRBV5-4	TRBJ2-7	CASSLGPSGGEGQYF
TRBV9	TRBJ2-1	CASSVVLGQGEDEQFF
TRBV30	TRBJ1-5	CAWSVGSEQPQHF
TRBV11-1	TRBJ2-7	CASSSGRGEQYF
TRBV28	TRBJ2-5	CASRPHAGEETQYF
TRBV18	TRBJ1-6	CASSPGTGANSPLHF
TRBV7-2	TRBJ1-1	CASTSGTMNTEAFF
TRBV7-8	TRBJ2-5	CASSPEGVSGGQETQYF
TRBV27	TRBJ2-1	CASRTRQGSYNEQFF
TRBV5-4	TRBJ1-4	CASSYDSFNEKLFF
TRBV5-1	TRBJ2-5	CASSFLTGPRTQYF
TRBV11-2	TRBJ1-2	CASSLGSRGHGYTF
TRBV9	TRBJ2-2	CASSEPGQAAGELFF
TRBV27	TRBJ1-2	CASSTLTGNYGYTF
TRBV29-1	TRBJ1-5	CSVKQGNQPQHF
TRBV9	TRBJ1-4	CASSADSSEKLFF
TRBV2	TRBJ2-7	CASRPGTLYEQYF
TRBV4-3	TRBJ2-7	CASSQGPNPYEQYF
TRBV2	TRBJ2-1	CASSLGGALRQFF
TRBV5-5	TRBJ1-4	CASSWTGSTNEKLFF
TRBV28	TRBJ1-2	CASSLYRVYGYTF
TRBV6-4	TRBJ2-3	CASSPGLAETDTQYF
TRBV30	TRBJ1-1	CAWSTSAPTEAFF
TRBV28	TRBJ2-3	CASSPGTSGGITDTQYF
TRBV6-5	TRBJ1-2	CASSSPTGAWGYTF